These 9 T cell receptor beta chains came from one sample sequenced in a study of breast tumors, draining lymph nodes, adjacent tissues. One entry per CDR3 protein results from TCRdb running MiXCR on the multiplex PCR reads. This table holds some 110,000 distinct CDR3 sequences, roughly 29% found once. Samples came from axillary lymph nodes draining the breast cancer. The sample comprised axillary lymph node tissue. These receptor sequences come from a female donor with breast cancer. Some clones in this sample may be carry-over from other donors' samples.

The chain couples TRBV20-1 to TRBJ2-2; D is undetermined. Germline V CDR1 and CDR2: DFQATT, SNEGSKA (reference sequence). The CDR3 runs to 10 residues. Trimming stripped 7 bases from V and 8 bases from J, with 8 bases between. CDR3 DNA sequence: TGCAGTGGGTCCACAGGGGAGCTGTTTTTT. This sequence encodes CSGSTGELFF.

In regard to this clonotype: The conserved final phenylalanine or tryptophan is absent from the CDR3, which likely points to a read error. The CDR3 loop is CASSPSHRVGDTEAFC. The CDR3 DNA reads as TGTGCCAGCAGTCCAAGTCACAGGGTCGGGGACACTGAAGCTTTCTGT. V and J are TRBV12-3 or TRBV12-4 and TRBJ1-1; TRBD1 might be the D (6 bases). Deletions cut 5 bases from V and 3 bases from J, with 19 bases between. This CDR3 has 16 residues.

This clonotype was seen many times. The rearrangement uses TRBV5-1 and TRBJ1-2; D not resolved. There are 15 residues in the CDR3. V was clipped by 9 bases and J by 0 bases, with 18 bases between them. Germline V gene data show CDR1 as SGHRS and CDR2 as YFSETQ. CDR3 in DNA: TGCGCCACCCGCTTGGTGTCTACCTCTAACTATGGCTACACCTTC. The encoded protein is CATRLVSTSNYGYTF.

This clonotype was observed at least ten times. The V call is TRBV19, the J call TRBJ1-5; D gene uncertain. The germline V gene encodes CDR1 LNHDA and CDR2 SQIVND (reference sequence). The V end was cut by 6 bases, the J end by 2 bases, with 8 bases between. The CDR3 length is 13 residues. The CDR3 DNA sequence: TGTGCCAGTAGGACCTGGGGCAATCAGCCCCAGCATTTT. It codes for CASRTWGNQPQHF.

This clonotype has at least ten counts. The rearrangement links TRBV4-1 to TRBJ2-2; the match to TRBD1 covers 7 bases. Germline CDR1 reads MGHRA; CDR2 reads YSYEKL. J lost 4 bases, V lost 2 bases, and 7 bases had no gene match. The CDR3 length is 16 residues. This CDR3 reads CASSQHRQGGTGELFF. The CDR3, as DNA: TGCGCCAGCAGCCAACATCGACAGGGTGGCACCGGGGAGCTGTTTTTT.

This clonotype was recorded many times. This chain's CDR3 is CASSLGTFSNQPQHF. The CDR3 nucleotides read TGTGCCAGCAGCTTAGGTACGTTTAGCAATCAGCCCCAGCATTTT. This rearrangement joins TRBV7-2 to TRBJ1-5; D gene unclear. The length of the CDR3 is 15 residues. Germline V gives CDR1 SGHTA, CDR2 FQGNSA. V gave up 1 base and J gave up 0 bases, with 7 bases separating them. The whole variable domain, filled in from reference TRBV7-2 and TRBJ1-5, reads GAGVSQSPSNKVTEKGKDVELRCDPISGHTALYWYRQSLGQGLEFLIYFQGNSAPDKSGLPSDRFSAERTGGSVSTLTIQRTQQEDSAVYLCASSLGTFSNQPQHFGDGTRLSIL.

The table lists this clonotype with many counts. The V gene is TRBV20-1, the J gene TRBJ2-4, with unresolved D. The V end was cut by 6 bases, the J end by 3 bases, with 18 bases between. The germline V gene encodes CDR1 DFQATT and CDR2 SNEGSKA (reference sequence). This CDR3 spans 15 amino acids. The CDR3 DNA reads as TGCAGTGCCCACGACCGGTGGGTAGACAAAAACATTCAGTACTTC. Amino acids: CSAHDRWVDKNIQYF.

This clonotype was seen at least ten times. As DNA, the CDR3 is TGTGCCAGCAGTTCAATCTACGAGCAGTACTTC. Translating gives CASSSIYEQYF. The chain joins TRBV28 to TRBJ2-7; no clear D gene. V lost 4 bases, J lost 3 bases, and 4 bases lay in between. This CDR3 region has 11 residues. Per the germline V gene, CDR1 is MDHEN and CDR2 is SYDVKM.

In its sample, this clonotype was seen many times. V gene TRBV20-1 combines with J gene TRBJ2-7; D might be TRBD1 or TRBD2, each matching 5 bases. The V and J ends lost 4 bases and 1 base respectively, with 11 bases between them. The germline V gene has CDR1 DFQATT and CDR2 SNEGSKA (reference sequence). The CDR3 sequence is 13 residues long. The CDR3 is CSAIWDGSYEQYF. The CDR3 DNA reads TGCAGTGCTATCTGGGACGGGTCCTACGAGCAGTACTTC.